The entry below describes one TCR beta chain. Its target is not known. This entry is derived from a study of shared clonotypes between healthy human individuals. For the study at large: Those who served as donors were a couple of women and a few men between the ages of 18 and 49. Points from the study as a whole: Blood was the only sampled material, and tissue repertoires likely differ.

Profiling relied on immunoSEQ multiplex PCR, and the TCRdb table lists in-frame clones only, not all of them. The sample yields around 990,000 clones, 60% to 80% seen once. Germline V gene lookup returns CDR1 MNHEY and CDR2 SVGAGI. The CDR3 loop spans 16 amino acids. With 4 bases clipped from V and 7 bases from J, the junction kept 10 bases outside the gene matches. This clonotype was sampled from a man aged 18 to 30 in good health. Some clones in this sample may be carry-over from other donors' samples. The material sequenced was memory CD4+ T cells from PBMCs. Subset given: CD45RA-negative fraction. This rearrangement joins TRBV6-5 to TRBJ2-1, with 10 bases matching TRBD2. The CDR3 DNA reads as TGTGCCAGCAGTTCCACACCGGGACTAGCGAGGAATGAGCAGTTCTTC. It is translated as CASSSTPGLARNEQFF.